These 27 T cell receptor beta chains were all obtained from the same sample, sequenced in a study of blood T cell repertoires in COVID-19. Only in-frame clones appear in the TCRdb table, and some are missing; sequencing was by immunoSEQ multiplex PCR. The table shows around 66,000 clones, with about 87% occurring only once. The sequencing input was peripheral blood. The receptors originated from a man in his sixties with acute or convalescent COVID-19.

The chain has TRBV5-1 and TRBJ2-3; 7 bases are a match to TRBD2. After removal of 0 bases from V and 2 bases from J, the junction contained 3 bases not matched to a gene. This CDR3 is built from 15 residues. Germline lookup yields CDR1 SGHRS and CDR2 YFSETQ. The CDR3 loop is CASSLGAGSTDTQYF. CDR3 bases: TGCGCCAGCAGCTTGGGAGCGGGGTCCACAGATACGCAGTATTTT.

This CDR3 is CASSLSSGGATYWYGYTF. The CDR3 DNA sequence: TGTGCCAGCAGCCTAAGCAGTGGGGGGGCGACCTATTGGTATGGCTACACCTTC. The chain links TRBV3-1 (or the pseudogene TRBV3-2) to TRBJ1-2, with D perhaps matching TRBD1 (6 bases). The CDR3 spans 18 residues. Germline CDR1 reads LGHDT; CDR2 reads YNNKEL (reference sequence). Trimming pared 4 bases from V and 5 bases from J, leaving 26 bases between.

The chain joins TRBV10-3 to TRBJ1-2, with D tentatively TRBD1 (5 bases). Per germline, CDR1 ENHRY and CDR2 SYGVKD. V was cut by 3 bases and J by 4 bases, with 15 bases left in between. This CDR3 is built from 15 residues. The CDR3 DNA reads TGTGCCATCAGTGACCAGGACACCCTGGGCTATGGCTACACCTTC. Protein: CAISDQDTLGYGYTF.

The V call is TRBV6-2 or TRBV6-3, the J call TRBJ1-6; D unresolved. V dropped 3 bases and J dropped 0 bases, with 12 bases sitting between them. The CDR3 is 17 amino acids. Germline loops: CDR1 MNHEY, CDR2 SVGEGT. CDR3 sequence reads: CASSYGSGSSYNSPLHF. The CDR3 bases are TGTGCCAGCAGTTATGGATCGGGGAGCTCCTATAATTCACCCCTCCACTTT.

This sequence joins TRBV2 and TRBJ2-7, with no clear D. CDR1 SNHLY and CDR2 FYNNEI come from the germline V gene. This CDR3 spans 13 amino acids. The V and J ends lost 7 bases and 1 base respectively, with 11 bases between them. CDR3 protein: CASTPQLSYEQYF. In nucleotides, the CDR3 is TGTGCCAGCACCCCGCAGTTGTCCTACGAGCAGTACTTC.

The chain carries TRBV6-2 or TRBV6-3 and TRBJ1-5; 7 bases line up with TRBD1. V gave up 2 bases and J gave up 2 bases; unmatched junction bases: 15. Looked up from germline, CDR1 is MNHEY and CDR2 is SVGEGT. The CDR3 covers 19 residues. This CDR3 is CASSYANRGTVSGNQPQHF. The CDR3 nucleotides read TGTGCCAGCAGTTACGCCAACAGGGGAACTGTATCGGGCAATCAGCCCCAGCATTTT.

V gene TRBV5-6 combines with J gene TRBJ2-7; 7 bases align to TRBD2. V shed 4 bases and J 3 bases; nucleotides not matched to a gene: 13. Germline values: CDR1 SGHDT, CDR2 YYEEEE. The CDR3 covers 16 residues. The CDR3 bases are TGTGCCAGCAGCGGAGCCTGGGGCGGGGGAGACTACGAGCAGTACTTC. This encodes CASSGAWGGGDYEQYF.

The chain links TRBV7-9 to TRBJ1-5, with 9 bases matching TRBD1. Losses at the gene ends were 5 bases for V and 10 bases for J; bases not matched to a gene: 9. CDR1 and CDR2 (germline): SEHNR, FQNEAQ (reference sequence). This CDR3 spans 14 amino acids. CDR3: CASSAGTGFRPQHF. The DNA of the CDR3 is TGTGCCAGCAGCGCAGGGACAGGGTTTCGACCCCAGCATTTT.

The rearrangement uses TRBV6-5 and TRBJ2-1; 10 bases line up with TRBD1. This CDR3 region has 15 residues. J gave up 9 bases and V 2 bases, and 7 bases lay outside the gene matches. Germline V CDR1 and CDR2: MNHEY, SVGAGI. The CDR3 spells CASSYGRTGGAEQFF. The CDR3, as DNA: TGTGCCAGCAGTTACGGGCGGACAGGGGGGGCTGAGCAGTTCTTC.

This clone is a singleton in its sample. This chain links TRBV11-2 with TRBJ1-5; D might be TRBD1 (5 bases). Germline V gene sequence: CDR1 SGHAT, CDR2 FQNNGV. This CDR3 has 14 residues. The V end lost 6 bases, the J end lost 6 bases, and 15 bases lay between the germline ends. CDR3 protein: CASSPDSVSQPQHF. CDR3 in DNA: TGTGCCAGCAGTCCCGACAGTGTCAGTCAGCCCCAGCATTTT.

The chain is built from TRBV19 and TRBJ1-5; TRBD1 aligns across 7 bases. Germline V gene data show CDR1 as LNHDA and CDR2 as SQIVND (reference sequence). The CDR3 extends over 13 amino acids. V lost 6 bases and J lost 4; bases outside the gene matches: 3. The CDR3 protein is CASRGQLNQPQHF. The DNA of the CDR3 is TGTGCCAGTAGGGGACAGTTAAATCAGCCCCAGCATTTT.

V is TRBV25-1 and J is TRBJ1-2, with 7 bases fitting TRBD1. Losses at the gene ends were 1 base for V and 1 base for J; bases not matched to a gene: 9. CDR3 size: 17 residues. The V gene's germline CDR1 is MGHDK and CDR2 SYGVNS. CDR3 sequence reads: CASSEWTATGSNYGYTF. DNA for the CDR3: TGTGCCAGCAGTGAATGGACCGCGACAGGGAGTAACTATGGCTACACCTTC.

J is TRBJ2-1 and V is TRBV6-2 or TRBV6-3, with 10 positions matching TRBD2. This CDR3 has 15 amino acids. Germline CDR1 reads MNHEY; CDR2 reads SVGEGT. J gave up 7 bases and V 6 bases, and 9 bases lay outside the gene matches. The CDR3: CASRYLAGAPNEQFF. The CDR3 region has the DNA TGTGCCAGCAGGTACCTAGCGGGGGCCCCTAATGAGCAGTTCTTC.

This sequence joins TRBV11-2 and TRBJ1-1; D might be TRBD1 (6 bases). Trimming cost V 7 bases and J 2 bases, with 17 bases left between them. The length of the CDR3 is 15 residues. Germline CDR1 is SGHAT and CDR2 is FQNNGV. The CDR3 DNA sequence: TGTGCCAGCACCCAACAGCCAGGGGTAAACACTGAAGCTTTCTTT. Translating it yields CASTQQPGVNTEAFF.

The V and J genes are TRBV11-2 and TRBJ1-1; a weak D match, TRBD1 (6 bases). V lost 5 bases and J 3 bases, leaving 16 bases between the germline ends. This CDR3 region has 15 residues. Germline CDR1 is SGHAT and CDR2 is FQNNGV. CDR3 sequence: CASSQDRKWDTEAFF. For the CDR3, the DNA is TGTGCCAGCAGCCAAGACAGGAAATGGGACACTGAAGCTTTCTTT.

The V gene is TRBV5-5, the J gene TRBJ1-1; D is possibly TRBD1 (5 bases). The CDR3 runs 12 residues. The germline V gene has CDR1 SGHKS and CDR2 YYEKEE (reference sequence). The V end was cut by 4 bases, the J end by 8 bases, with 12 bases between. CDR3 coding DNA: TGTGCCAGCAGCGGGAGGACATCAGAAGCTTTCTTT. It codes for CASSGRTSEAFF. Supplemented by reference TRBV5-5 and TRBJ1-1, the full variable domain reads DAGVTQSPTHLIKTRGQQVTLRCSPISGHKSVSWYQQVLGQGPQFIFQYYEKEERGRGNFPDRFSARQFPNYSSELNVNALLLGDSALYLCASSGRTSEAFFGQGTRLTVV.

In this sample, this clone turned up a few times. V usage is TRBV3-1 (or the pseudogene TRBV3-2) and J usage is TRBJ1-3, with TRBD1 identical over 7 bases. CDR3 length: 15 residues. CDR1 and CDR2 from the germline V gene are LGHDT and YNNKEL (reference sequence). V dropped 3 bases and J dropped 4; count of bases not matched to a gene: 6. This chain's CDR3 is CASSQKGTAGNTIYF. The DNA of the CDR3 is TGTGCCAGCAGCCAGAAGGGGACAGCGGGAAACACCATATATTTT.

The chain combines TRBV4-1 with TRBJ1-3, with 7 nucleotides matching TRBD1. The germline CDR1 and CDR2 sequences are MGHRA and YSYEKL. The CDR3 extends over 14 amino acids. The V segment lost 5 bases and the J segment 3 bases; nucleotides outside the gene matches: 4. CDR3 region: CASSRDSDGNTIYF. In DNA, the CDR3 is TGCGCCAGCAGCAGGGACAGTGATGGAAACACCATATATTTT.

The chain joins TRBV7-8 to TRBJ1-3; D ambiguous. The CDR3 is made up of 14 amino acids. V gave up 2 bases and J gave up 2 bases, with 7 bases separating them. Germline lookup yields CDR1 SGHVS and CDR2 FQNEAQ. The CDR3 reads CASSLRGTGNTIYF. The CDR3 nucleotides read TGTGCCAGCAGCTTAAGAGGGACTGGAAACACCATATATTTT.

In its sample, this clone was seen a few times. The chain couples TRBV6-2 or TRBV6-3 to TRBJ1-2, with 8 positions matching TRBD1. J gave up 6 bases and V 5 bases, and 14 bases lay outside the gene matches. The CDR3 contains 16 residues. Germline V gives CDR1 MNHEY, CDR2 SVGEGT. Here the CDR3 reads CASSPRGAGGWDGYTF. The CDR3 DNA sequence: TGTGCCAGCAGTCCCAGAGGGGCAGGGGGCTGGGATGGCTACACCTTC.

V and J are TRBV30 and TRBJ2-2, with D perhaps TRBD1 (5 bases). V shed 7 bases and J shed 0 bases, with 9 bases lying between them. Germline V gives CDR1 GTSNPN, CDR2 SVGIG (reference sequence). The CDR3 loop spans 13 amino acids. CDR3: CAFDSTNTGELFF. In nucleotides, the CDR3 is TGTGCCTTTGACAGTACGAACACCGGGGAGCTGTTTTTT.

The chain recombines TRBV6-2 or TRBV6-3 with TRBJ1-2, with TRBD1 matching 9 bases. CDR3 length: 13 amino acids. V was clipped by 6 bases and J by 6 bases; unmatched bases: 5. Germline loops: CDR1 MNHEY, CDR2 SVGEGT. CDR3 amino acids: CASRPTGGHGYTF. Written as DNA, the CDR3 is TGTGCCAGCAGGCCTACAGGGGGCCATGGCTACACCTTC.

The chain joins TRBV6-2 or TRBV6-3 to TRBJ1-1; the D gene is possibly TRBD1 (6 bases). The CDR3 has 13 amino acids. V lost 4 bases and J 5 bases, leaving 11 bases between the germline ends. The germline gives CDR1 MNHEY, CDR2 SVGEGT. The CDR3 DNA is TGTGCCAGCAGTTTAATACAGGGAACTGAAGCTTTCTTT. Protein: CASSLIQGTEAFF.

V is TRBV6-5 and J is TRBJ1-6; D is unresolved. V was pared by 6 bases and J by 7 bases, with 10 bases between. Germline CDR1 reads MNHEY; CDR2 reads SVGAGI. The CDR3 contains 13 residues. DNA of the CDR3: TGTGCCAGCAGGAGGGAAGGGAATTCACCCCTCCACTTT. Translation gives CASRREGNSPLHF.

This chain links TRBV5-5 with TRBJ1-6; 7 bases line up with TRBD1. V dropped 3 bases and J dropped 7; count of bases not matched to a gene: 13. The germline CDR1 and CDR2 sequences are SGHKS and YYEKEE (reference sequence). This CDR3 spans 17 amino acids. The CDR3 region is CASSYGFRGGVNSPLHF. The CDR3 coding sequence is TGTGCCAGCAGCTACGGGTTTAGAGGGGGCGTGAATTCACCCCTCCACTTT. Full variable domain (rest looked up from reference TRBV5-5 and TRBJ1-6): DAGVTQSPTHLIKTRGQQVTLRCSPISGHKSVSWYQQVLGQGPQFIFQYYEKEERGRGNFPDRFSARQFPNYSSELNVNALLLGDSALYLCASSYGFRGGVNSPLHFGNGTRLTVT.

This clone turned up a few times. The chain uses TRBV7-8 and TRBJ1-1; D uncertain. Germline V gene data show CDR1 as SGHVS and CDR2 as FQNEAQ. The germline V and J ends were trimmed by 5 bases and 5 bases, with 15 bases remaining between them. CDR3 size: 14 residues. The CDR3 protein is CASSPREGRTEAFF. The CDR3 DNA reads as TGTGCCAGCAGCCCGCGAGAGGGAAGGACTGAAGCTTTCTTT.

The chain joins TRBV6-6 to TRBJ1-5; D not certain. V lost 2 bases and J 5 bases, leaving 13 bases between the germline ends. This CDR3 region has 15 residues. Germline CDR1 MNHNY, CDR2 SVGAGI (reference sequence). The CDR3 protein is CASSYPPGIHQPQHF. The CDR3, as DNA: TGTGCCAGCAGTTACCCCCCAGGAATCCATCAGCCCCAGCATTTT.